Listed below are T cell receptor beta chains from one sample, sequenced in a study of cytomegalovirus exposure and HLA in healthy donors. Profiled with immunoSEQ multiplex PCR; TCRdb holds only in-frame clones, not every one. The sample has some 69,000 clones; approximately 97% are singletons. Sequencing was carried out using PBMCs. The receptors originated from a man between 18 and 29 years old in good health and CMV-seronegative. Both conserved end residues are trimmed from each CDR3. Each record gives: J gene, V gene, CDR3 protein.

>TRBJ1-3|TRBV19
ASTLQTPRSGNTIY
>TRBJ2-7|TRBV6-5
ASSYAGHSRHEQY
>TRBJ1-2|TRBV28
ASSPMTGGRYYGYT
>TRBJ2-2|TRBV5-3
ARSGLAGASGELF
>TRBJ2-7|TRBV4-1
ASSQVLVRGDGGEQY
>TRBJ2-2|TRBV27
ASSHSGSGGELF
>TRBJ1-1|TRBV28
ASSSRQGRRTEAF
>TRBJ2-5|TRBV5-4
ASSLSLAGGETQY
>TRBJ1-1|TRBV5-8
ASSLDSLNTEAF
>TRBJ1-2|TRBV19
ASSIRTGGNYGYT
>TRBJ1-1|TRBV11-2
ASSSRVMNTEAF
>TRBJ2-2|TRBV15
ATSSKNTGELF
>TRBJ2-1|TRBV19
ASTTDSYNEQF
>TRBJ2-1|TRBV5-1
ASSSDSMAYNEQF
>TRBJ1-5|TRBV19
ASSIEGGYSNQPQH
>TRBJ2-1|TRBV6-4
ASSDSPGEYGEQF
>TRBJ2-2|TRBV16
ASSQPRGQGTGELF
>TRBJ2-2|TRBV5-4
ASSLPLGELF
>TRBJ1-1|TRBV6-4
ASSEGGGATEAF